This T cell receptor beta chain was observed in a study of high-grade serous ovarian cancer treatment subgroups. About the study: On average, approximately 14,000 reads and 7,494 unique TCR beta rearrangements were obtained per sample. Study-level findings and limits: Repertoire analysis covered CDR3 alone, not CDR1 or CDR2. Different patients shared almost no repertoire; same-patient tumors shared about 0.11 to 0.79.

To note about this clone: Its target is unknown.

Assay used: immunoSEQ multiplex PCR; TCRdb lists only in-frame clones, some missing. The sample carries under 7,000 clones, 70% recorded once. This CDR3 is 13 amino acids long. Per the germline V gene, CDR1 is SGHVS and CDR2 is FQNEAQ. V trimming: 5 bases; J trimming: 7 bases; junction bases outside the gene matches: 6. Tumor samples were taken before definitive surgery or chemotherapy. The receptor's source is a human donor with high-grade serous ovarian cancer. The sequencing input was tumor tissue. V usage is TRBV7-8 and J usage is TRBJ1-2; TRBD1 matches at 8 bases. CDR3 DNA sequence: TGTGCCAGCAGCCCGGACAGGGAAGTTGGCTACACCTTC. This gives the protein CASSPDREVGYTF.